This T cell receptor beta chain was sequenced in a study of blood T cells in healthy people across ages. Study findings and constraints: TCR beta diversity per million T cells fell roughly linearly with age.

A second PCR, run for about 6 to 12 cycles, used a sample-barcoded 5' primer plus a J-beta primer mix. TCRdb analysed the 5' RACE reads with MiXCR anew, one entry per CDR3 protein. The repertoire holds some 890,000 distinct CDR3 sequences, with roughly 28% as singletons. The CDR3 loop spans 16 amino acids. Germline loops: CDR1 MNHNS, CDR2 SASEGT. V lost 6 bases and J 1 base, leaving 19 bases between the germline ends. Comment on this clonotype: Its antigen remains unidentified.

In addition, the sample was reused for a study of T cells of mothers and their children. That work states: From each mother came over 8 million TCR beta CDR3 reads, and from each child came a few million. Mother-child pairs who were related displayed a slightly higher overlap than unrelated pairs, a difference that was non-significant.

The sequencing sample was made of blood. The TCR sequence derives from a middle-aged woman in good health. The V gene is TRBV6-1, the J gene TRBJ2-7; D possibly corresponds to TRBD2 (7 bases). The CDR3 spells CASRGGGASGSYEQYF. For the CDR3, the DNA is TGTGCCAGCAGGGGAGGGGGGGCGAGTGGGTCCTACGAGCAGTACTTC.